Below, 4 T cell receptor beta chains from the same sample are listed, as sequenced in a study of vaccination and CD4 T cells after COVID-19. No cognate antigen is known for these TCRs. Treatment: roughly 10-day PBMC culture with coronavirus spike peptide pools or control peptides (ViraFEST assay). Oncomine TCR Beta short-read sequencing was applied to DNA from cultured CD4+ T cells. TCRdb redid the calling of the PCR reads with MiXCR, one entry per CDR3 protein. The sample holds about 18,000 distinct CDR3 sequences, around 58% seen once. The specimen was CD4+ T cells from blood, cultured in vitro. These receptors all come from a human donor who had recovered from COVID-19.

CDR3 sequence reads: CASSDHENTGELFF. Written as DNA, the CDR3 is TGTGCCAGCAGCGACCACGAGAACACCGGGGAGCTGTTTTTT. This chain connects TRBV11-2 to TRBJ2-2, with D hard to call. Germline CDR1 is SGHAT and CDR2 is FQNNGV. V shed 5 bases and J shed 1 base, with 8 bases lying between them. The CDR3 totals 14 residues.

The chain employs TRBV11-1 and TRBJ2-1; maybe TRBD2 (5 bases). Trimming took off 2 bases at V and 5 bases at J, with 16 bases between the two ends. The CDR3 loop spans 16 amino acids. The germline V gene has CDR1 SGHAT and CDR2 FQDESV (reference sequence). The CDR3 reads CASSLQDFYGDNEQFF. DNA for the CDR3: TGTGCCAGCAGCTTACAGGACTTTTATGGTGACAATGAGCAGTTCTTC.

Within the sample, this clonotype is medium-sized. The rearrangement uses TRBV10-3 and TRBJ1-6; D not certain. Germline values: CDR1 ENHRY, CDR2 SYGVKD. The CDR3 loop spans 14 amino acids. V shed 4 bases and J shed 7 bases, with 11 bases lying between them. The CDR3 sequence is CAISGTGYNSPLHF. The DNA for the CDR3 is TGTGCCATCAGTGGGACGGGTTACAATTCACCCCTCCACTTT.

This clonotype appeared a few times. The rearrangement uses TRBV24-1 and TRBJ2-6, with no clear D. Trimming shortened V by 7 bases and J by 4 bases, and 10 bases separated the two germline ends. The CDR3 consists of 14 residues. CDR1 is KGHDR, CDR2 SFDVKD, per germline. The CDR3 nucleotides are TGTGCCACCAGCCCCTCTCGGGGGGCCAACGTCCTGACTTTC. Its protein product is CATSPSRGANVLTF.